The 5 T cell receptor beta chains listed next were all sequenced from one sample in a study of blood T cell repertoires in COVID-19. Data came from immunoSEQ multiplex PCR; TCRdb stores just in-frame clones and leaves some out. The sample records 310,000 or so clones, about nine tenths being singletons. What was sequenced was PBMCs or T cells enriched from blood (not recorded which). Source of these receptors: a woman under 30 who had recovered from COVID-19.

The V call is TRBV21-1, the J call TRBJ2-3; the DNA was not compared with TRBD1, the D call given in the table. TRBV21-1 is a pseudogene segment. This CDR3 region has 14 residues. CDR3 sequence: CASSRDRITDTQYF. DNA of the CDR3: TGTGCCAGCAGCAGGGACAGGATTACAGATACGCAGTATTTT.

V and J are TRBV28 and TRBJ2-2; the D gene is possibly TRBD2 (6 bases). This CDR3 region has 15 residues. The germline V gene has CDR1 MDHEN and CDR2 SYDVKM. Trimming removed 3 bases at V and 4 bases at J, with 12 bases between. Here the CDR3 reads CASSFLGGSTGELFF. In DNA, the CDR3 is TGTGCCAGCAGTTTCCTTGGAGGGAGCACCGGGGAGCTGTTTTTT.

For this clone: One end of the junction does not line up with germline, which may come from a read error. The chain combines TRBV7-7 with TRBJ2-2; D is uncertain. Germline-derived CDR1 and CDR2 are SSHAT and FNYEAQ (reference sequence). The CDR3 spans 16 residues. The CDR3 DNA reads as TGTGCTAGCAGCTTACGGGTTCCACCAAACACCGGGGAGCTGTTTTTT. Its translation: CASSLRVPPNTGELFF.

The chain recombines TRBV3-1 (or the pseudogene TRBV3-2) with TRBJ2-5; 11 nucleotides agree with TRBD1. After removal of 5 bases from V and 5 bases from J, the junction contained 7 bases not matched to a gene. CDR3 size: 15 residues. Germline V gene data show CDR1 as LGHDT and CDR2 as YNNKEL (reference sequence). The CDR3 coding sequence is TGTGCCAGCAGCGGGCGGACAGGGGGCGTTGAGACCCAGTACTTC. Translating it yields CASSGRTGGVETQYF.

This CDR3 reads CASSTGNRNSPLHF. CDR3 DNA sequence: TGTGCCAGCAGCACCGGGAATAGGAATTCACCCCTCCACTTT. The J gene is TRBJ1-6, the V gene TRBV5-6, with D hard to call. This CDR3 is built from 14 residues. Germline CDR1 and CDR2: SGHDT and YYEEEE. V gave up 4 bases and J gave up 7 bases, with 12 bases separating them.